The 25 T cell receptor beta chains given below trace back to one sample, sequenced in a study of blood T cell repertoires in COVID-19. The method was immunoSEQ multiplex PCR; TCRdb's version includes in-frame clones alone and lacks a portion of them. The sample gives 200,000 or so clones, about nine tenths of which show up once; around 5.7% is in the top ten. Source material: peripheral blood. These receptors were taken from a man older than 75 with acute or convalescent COVID-19.

V and J are TRBV5-1 and TRBJ1-6; 7 bases line up with TRBD1. V lost 0 bases to trimming and J lost 7 bases; unmatched junction nucleotides: 4. The germline CDR1 and CDR2 sequences are SGHRS and YFSETQ. The CDR3 extends over 15 amino acids. The CDR3: CASSLEGQRNSPLHF. DNA for the CDR3: TGCGCCAGCAGCTTGGAGGGACAGCGGAATTCACCCCTCCACTTT.

V is TRBV19 and J is TRBJ2-7, with a possible D match to TRBD2 (5 bases). CDR3 length: 13 residues. Germline V gene data show CDR1 as LNHDA and CDR2 as SQIVND (reference sequence). V was clipped by 1 base and J by 6 bases, with 10 bases between them. This CDR3 is CASSIGPGLEQYV. The CDR3 nucleotides read TGTGCCAGTAGTATAGGTCCAGGACTCGAGCAGTACGTC.

This chain connects TRBV18 to TRBJ1-1; D remains ambiguous. CDR1 is KGHSH and CDR2 is LQKENI in the germline V gene. This CDR3 is 14 amino acids long. V lost 4 bases, J lost 6 bases, and 15 bases lay in between. CDR3 nucleotide sequence: TGTGCCAGCTCACTGAACAGCAAAATGGCTGAAGCTTTCTTT. Its protein product is CASSLNSKMAEAFF.

The chain employs TRBV28 and TRBJ2-7; the match to TRBD1 covers 7 bases. From germline, CDR1 is MDHEN and CDR2 SYDVKM. Trimming removed 4 bases from V and 1 base from J; junction bases left unmatched: 4. This CDR3 has 14 amino acids. CDR3 loop: CASSSGQSSYEQYF. The DNA of the CDR3 is TGTGCCAGCAGTTCGGGACAGAGTTCCTACGAGCAGTACTTC.

The rearrangement joins TRBV7-8 to TRBJ2-7; 7 nucleotides match TRBD2. The germline V gene has CDR1 SGHVS and CDR2 FQNEAQ. The CDR3 loop spans 15 amino acids. Unmatched junction bases numbered 9, after V lost 1 base and J lost 6 bases. CDR3 residues: CASSLVSGTTAEQYF. DNA for the CDR3: TGTGCCAGCAGCTTAGTGTCCGGGACTACGGCCGAGCAGTACTTC.

In nucleotides, the CDR3 is TGTGCCACCAGTGACCCGGGATTCTACGAGCAGTACTTC. Its protein product is CATSDPGFYEQYF. This chain uses TRBV24-1 with TRBJ2-7, with D possibly matching TRBD2 (5 bases). This CDR3 contains 13 residues. Trimming took 4 bases from V and 3 from J, leaving 9 bases between them. The V gene's germline CDR1 is KGHDR and CDR2 SFDVKD.

V is TRBV11-3 and J is TRBJ2-7; 10 bases agree with TRBD2. The CDR3 has 14 residues. Germline loops: CDR1 SGHNT, CDR2 YENEEA. Trimming at V came to 5 bases and at J to 3 bases, leaving 4 bases not matched to a gene. The DNA for the CDR3 is TGTGCCAGCAGCACACCTAGCGGGAGCTACGAGCAGTACGTC. It yields the protein CASSTPSGSYEQYV.

The CDR3 sequence: CASSQHTGGSLTNEKLFF. Here the CDR3 DNA reads TGCGCCAGCAGTCAACATACAGGGGGCTCATTAACTAATGAAAAACTGTTTTTT. This chain uses TRBV23-1 with TRBJ1-4, with 9 bases matching TRBD1. TRBV23-1 is noted as an ORF with a role that remains uncertain. The CDR3 extends over 18 amino acids. V dropped 2 bases and J dropped 1; count of bases not matched to a gene: 8.

The gene calls are TRBV6-5 and TRBJ2-3; 8 nucleotides match TRBD2. Per the germline V gene, CDR1 is MNHEY and CDR2 is SVGAGI. Trimming at V came to 8 bases and at J to 0 bases, leaving 4 bases not matched to a gene. The CDR3 extends over 14 amino acids. CDR3 region: CASESGGSTDTQYF. CDR3 in DNA: TGTGCCAGCGAGAGCGGGGGTAGCACAGATACGCAGTATTTT.

The CDR3 sequence: CASSITGTGASNYGYTF. The DNA for the CDR3 is TGTGCCAGTAGTATAACCGGGACAGGGGCATCTAACTATGGCTACACCTTC. The chain couples TRBV19 to TRBJ1-2, with 10 positions matching TRBD1. Germline V gives CDR1 LNHDA, CDR2 SQIVND (reference sequence). V lost 2 bases to trimming and J lost 0 bases; unmatched junction nucleotides: 6. The CDR3 contains 17 residues.

This clone has only one observation. The chain combines TRBV30 with TRBJ2-1; 9 bases are shared with TRBD2. J lost 4 bases, V lost 4 bases, and 5 bases had no gene match. Germline V gene lookup returns CDR1 GTSNPN and CDR2 SVGIG (reference sequence). This CDR3 spans 14 amino acids. DNA of the CDR3: TGTGCCTGGAACCTTCTAGCGGGATACAATGAGCAGTTCTTC. Translating gives CAWNLLAGYNEQFF.

The rearrangement uses TRBV5-1 and TRBJ1-1; no clear D. CDR1 and CDR2 from the germline V gene are SGHRS and YFSETQ. The V end lost 4 bases, the J end lost 7 bases, and 17 bases lay between the germline ends. This CDR3 has 14 residues. In DNA form, the CDR3 reads TGCGCCAGCAGCCCCGTTGTTGCAAACGGTGAAGCTTTCTTT. This encodes CASSPVVANGEAFF. Supplemented by reference TRBV5-1 and TRBJ1-1, the full variable domain reads KAGVTQTPRYLIKTRGQQVTLSCSPISGHRSVSWYQQTPGQGLQFLFEYFSETQRNKGNFPGRFSGRQFSNSRSEMNVSTLELGDSALYLCASSPVVANGEAFFGQGTRLTVV.

The V and J genes are TRBV18 and TRBJ2-3; 7 bases fit TRBD2. V lost 3 bases and J lost 1; bases outside the gene matches: 10. This CDR3 contains 17 residues. Germline loops: CDR1 KGHSH, CDR2 LQKENI. CDR3 sequence reads: CASSPPIGGGRTDTQYF. The CDR3 coding sequence is TGTGCCAGCTCACCTCCCATCGGGGGAGGGCGCACAGATACGCAGTATTTT. Full variable domain (missing parts from reference TRBV18 and TRBJ2-3): NAGVMQNPRHLVRRRGQEARLRCSPMKGHSHVYWYRQLPEEGLKFMVYLQKENIIDESGMPKERFSAEFPKEGPSILRIQQVVRGDSAAYFCASSPPIGGGRTDTQYFGPGTRLTVL.

This chain links TRBV7-2 with TRBJ2-1; 11 bases match TRBD2. The CDR3 consists of 15 residues. J was trimmed by 5 bases and V by 5 bases; bases with no gene match: 5. Germline values: CDR1 SGHTA, CDR2 FQGNSA. CDR3 in amino acids: CASSPTSGSDNEQFF. Here the CDR3 DNA reads TGTGCCAGCAGCCCAACTAGCGGGAGTGACAATGAGCAGTTCTTC.

The chain recombines TRBV7-3 with TRBJ2-5, with D maybe TRBD2 (6 bases). V was clipped by 2 bases and J by 5 bases, with 12 bases between them. This CDR3 contains 14 residues. Germline lookup yields CDR1 SGHTA and CDR2 FQGTGA. The CDR3 here is CASSLLPGGETQYF. The CDR3 nucleotides are TGTGCCAGCAGCTTACTGCCAGGAGGGGAGACCCAGTACTTC.

This clone was counted only a few times. This rearrangement joins TRBV19 to TRBJ1-2, with D tentatively TRBD1 (6 bases). The CDR3 covers 14 residues. Germline V CDR1 and CDR2: LNHDA, SQIVND (reference sequence). Trimming took 10 bases from V and 4 from J, leaving 19 bases between them. The CDR3, as DNA: TGTGCCACCCTCCAGGGGCACCCAACCTATGGCTACACCTTC. It yields the protein CATLQGHPTYGYTF.

The V gene is TRBV6-6, the J gene TRBJ1-3; a possible D gene is TRBD1 (6 bases). The germline CDR1 and CDR2 sequences are MNHNY and SVGAGI (reference sequence). The CDR3 is 14 residues long. Trimming pared 7 bases from V and 2 bases from J, leaving 12 bases between. The CDR3 bases are TGTGCCAGCACCAACGGGGGGCCTGGAAACACCATATATTTT. Protein sequence: CASTNGGPGNTIYF.

V usage is TRBV6-4 and J usage is TRBJ2-1; TRBD2 agrees at 9 bases. Unmatched junction bases numbered 6, after V lost 4 bases and J lost 2 bases. CDR1 is MRHNA and CDR2 is SNTAGT in the germline V gene. CDR3 size: 16 residues. CDR3 nucleotide sequence: TGTGCCAGCAGTGTAGGGACTAGCAGCACCTACAATGAGCAGTTCTTC. Its translation is CASSVGTSSTYNEQFF.

This chain uses TRBV18 with TRBJ1-1; D is unresolved. Germline V gives CDR1 KGHSH, CDR2 LQKENI. V shed 1 base and J shed 0 bases, with 9 bases lying between them. The CDR3 has 15 amino acids. CDR3 sequence (DNA): TGTGCCAGCTCACCACGGGCAGCCATGAACACTGAAGCTTTCTTT. Translating gives CASSPRAAMNTEAFF.

The chain carries TRBV18 and TRBJ1-2, with a possible D match to TRBD1 (6 bases). The CDR3 contains 16 residues. The germline CDR1 and CDR2 sequences are KGHSH and LQKENI. V was clipped by 0 bases and J by 7 bases, with 18 bases between them. The CDR3 protein is CASSPPSRGVFAGYTF. The CDR3 DNA reads as TGTGCCAGCTCACCACCGTCCAGGGGCGTCTTCGCTGGCTACACCTTC.

The chain carries TRBV7-3 and TRBJ2-3, with D hard to call. The CDR3 is 13 residues long. CDR1 SGHTA and CDR2 FQGTGA come from the germline V gene. V was shortened by 4 bases and J by 0 bases, with 5 bases between the two germline ends. The CDR3 nucleotides read TGTGCCAGCAGCTCACTGAGCACAGATACGCAGTATTTT. Translation: CASSSLSTDTQYF.

The rearrangement joins TRBV7-3 to TRBJ2-1; D possibly corresponds to TRBD1 (5 bases). The CDR3 length is 17 residues. Germline assignment: CDR1 SGHTA and CDR2 FQGTGA. The V end was cut by 0 bases, the J end by 0 bases, with 12 bases between. In DNA, the CDR3 is TGTGCCAGCAGCTTAACATCCCGGACAAGCTCCTACAATGAGCAGTTCTTC. Its translation: CASSLTSRTSSYNEQFF.

V gene TRBV7-9 combines with J gene TRBJ2-2; D may be TRBD2 (6 bases). The CDR3 consists of 15 residues. CDR1 and CDR2 from the germline V gene are SEHNR and FQNEAQ (reference sequence). V shed 5 bases and J shed 4 bases, with 14 bases lying between them. CDR3 residues: CASSTVGGLTGELFF. The CDR3 DNA is TGTGCCAGCAGCACGGTGGGGGGTCTCACCGGGGAGCTGTTTTTT.

This sequence joins TRBV28 and TRBJ1-1; 8 bases agree with TRBD1. This CDR3 is built from 14 residues. The germline CDR1 and CDR2 sequences are MDHEN and SYDVKM. Trimming removed 6 bases from V and 6 bases from J; junction bases left unmatched: 9. In DNA, the CDR3 is TGTGCCAGCAGCTACAGGGGGAGAGTGGCTGAAGCTTTCTTT. Protein: CASSYRGRVAEAFF.

This chain uses TRBV7-2 with TRBJ1-5; TRBD1 aligns across 12 bases. Germline CDR1 reads SGHTA; CDR2 reads FQGNSA. The CDR3 consists of 19 residues. V lost 2 bases and J lost 1; bases outside the gene matches: 9. The CDR3 coding sequence is TGTGCCAGCAGCTTATTATCCACCGGGACAGGGGGCAGCAATCAGCCCCAGCATTTT. This sequence encodes CASSLLSTGTGGSNQPQHF.